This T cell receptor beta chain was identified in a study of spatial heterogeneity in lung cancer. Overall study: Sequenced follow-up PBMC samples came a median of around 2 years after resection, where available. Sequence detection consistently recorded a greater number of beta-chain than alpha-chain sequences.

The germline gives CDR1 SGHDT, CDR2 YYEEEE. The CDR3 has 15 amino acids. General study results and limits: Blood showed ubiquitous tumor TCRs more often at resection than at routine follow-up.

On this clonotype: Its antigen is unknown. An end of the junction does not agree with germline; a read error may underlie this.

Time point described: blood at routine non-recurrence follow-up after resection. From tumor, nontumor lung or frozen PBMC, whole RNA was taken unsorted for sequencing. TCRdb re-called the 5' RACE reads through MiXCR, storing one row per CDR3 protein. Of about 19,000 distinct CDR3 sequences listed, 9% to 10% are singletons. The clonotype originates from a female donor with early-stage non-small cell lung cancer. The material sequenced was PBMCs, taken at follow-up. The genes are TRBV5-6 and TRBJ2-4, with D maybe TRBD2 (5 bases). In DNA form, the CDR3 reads TGTGTCAGCAGCTTGGTGGGAGTAGCCAAAAACATTCAGTACTTC. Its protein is CVSSLVGVAKNIQYF.